This T cell receptor beta chain was recorded in a study of molecular identifiers for immune sequencing clone quantification. Library preparation followed earlier protocols using designated TCR primers. TCRdb re-derived calls from the PCR reads in MiXCR, one entry per CDR3 protein. This sample has some 320,000 distinct CDR3 sequences, with 24% found just once. The V gene's germline CDR1 is SGHVS and CDR2 FQNEAQ. The CDR3 is 17 residues long. V trimming: 5 bases; J trimming: 6 bases; junction bases outside the gene matches: 16. This receptor was taken from a human donor in good health. Some libraries in this study had Jurkat cell RNA spiked in. This sequence joins TRBV7-8 and TRBJ1-1; 9 bases line up with TRBD1. Material for sequencing was naive CD8+ T cells from blood, with Jurkat cell RNA spiked in. Stated subset: FACS-sorted CD8+CD4-CCR7+CD45RA+ naive T cells. CDR3 in amino acids: CASSRLRDRVSVAEAFF. The DNA of the CDR3 is TGTGCCAGCAGCCGTCTCCGGGACAGGGTTTCGGTCGCTGAAGCTTTCTTT.